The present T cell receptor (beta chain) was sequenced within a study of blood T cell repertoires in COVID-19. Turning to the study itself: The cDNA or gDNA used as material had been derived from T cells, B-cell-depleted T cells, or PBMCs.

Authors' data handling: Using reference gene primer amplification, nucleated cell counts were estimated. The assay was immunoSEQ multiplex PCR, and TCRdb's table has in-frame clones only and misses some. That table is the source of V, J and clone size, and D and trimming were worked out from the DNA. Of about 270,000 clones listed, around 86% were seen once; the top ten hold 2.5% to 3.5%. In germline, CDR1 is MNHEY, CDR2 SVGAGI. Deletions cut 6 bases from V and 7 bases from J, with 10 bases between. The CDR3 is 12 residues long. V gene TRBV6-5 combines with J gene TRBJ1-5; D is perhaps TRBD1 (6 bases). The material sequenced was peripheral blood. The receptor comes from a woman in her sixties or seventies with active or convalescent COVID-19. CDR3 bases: TGTGCCAGCAGCCAACAGGGACAGCCCCAGCATTTT. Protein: CASSQQGQPQHF.